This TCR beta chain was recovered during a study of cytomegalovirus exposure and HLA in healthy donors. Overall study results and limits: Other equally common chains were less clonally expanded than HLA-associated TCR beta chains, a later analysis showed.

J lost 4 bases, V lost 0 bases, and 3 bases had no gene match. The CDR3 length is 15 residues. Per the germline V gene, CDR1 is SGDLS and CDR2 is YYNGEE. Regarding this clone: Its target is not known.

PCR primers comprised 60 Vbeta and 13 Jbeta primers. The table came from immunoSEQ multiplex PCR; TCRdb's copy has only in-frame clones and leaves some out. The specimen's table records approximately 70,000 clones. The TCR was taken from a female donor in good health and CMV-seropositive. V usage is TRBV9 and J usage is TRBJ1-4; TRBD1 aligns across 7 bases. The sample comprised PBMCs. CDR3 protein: CASSVGGQVNEKLFF. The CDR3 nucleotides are TGTGCCAGCAGCGTAGGAGGACAGGTTAATGAAAAACTGTTTTTT.